The sequence of this T cell receptor beta chain was determined in a study of shared clonotypes between healthy human individuals. The V gene's germline CDR1 is SGHNT and CDR2 YYREEE (reference sequence). The CDR3 spans 15 residues. Sequencing used immunoSEQ multiplex PCR; TCRdb keeps in-frame clones, though not all of them. Of under 850,000 clones in the sample, 72% are singletons; the top ten hold under 2%. As regards this clone: Its antigen is not known.

Whole-study results and caveats: Memory subsets generally showed lower estimated richness than naive subsets.

The chain combines TRBV5-4 with TRBJ2-5; D is unclear. The DNA end lines up better with TRBJ2-7; the J call may be wrong. This sequence originates from a woman in her twenties or thirties in good health. The sample was memory CD4+ T cells sorted from blood. The subset: CD45RA-negative fraction. CDR3 sequence: CASSSTGVSSYEQYF. The CDR3 DNA follows: TGTGCCAGCAGCTCCACCGGCGTTTCCTCCTACGAGCAGTACTTC.